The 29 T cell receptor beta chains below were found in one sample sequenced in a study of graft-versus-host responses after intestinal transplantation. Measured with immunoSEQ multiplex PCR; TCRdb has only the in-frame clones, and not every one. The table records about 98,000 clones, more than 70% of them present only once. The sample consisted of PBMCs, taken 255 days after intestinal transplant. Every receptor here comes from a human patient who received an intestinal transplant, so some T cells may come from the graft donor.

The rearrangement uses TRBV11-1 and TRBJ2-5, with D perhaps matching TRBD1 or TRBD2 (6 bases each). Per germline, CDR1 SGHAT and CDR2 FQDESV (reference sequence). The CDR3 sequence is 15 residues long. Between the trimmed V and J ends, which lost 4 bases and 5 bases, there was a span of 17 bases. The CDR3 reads CASSYTSGASETQYF. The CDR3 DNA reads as TGTGCCAGCAGCTACACCTCGGGGGCGTCGGAGACCCAGTACTTC.

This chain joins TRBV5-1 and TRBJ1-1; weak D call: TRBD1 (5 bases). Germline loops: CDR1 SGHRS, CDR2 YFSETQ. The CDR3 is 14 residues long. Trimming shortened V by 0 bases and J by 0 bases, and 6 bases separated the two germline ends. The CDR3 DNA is TGCGCCAGCAGCTTGGGACAGATGAACACTGAAGCTTTCTTT. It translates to CASSLGQMNTEAFF.

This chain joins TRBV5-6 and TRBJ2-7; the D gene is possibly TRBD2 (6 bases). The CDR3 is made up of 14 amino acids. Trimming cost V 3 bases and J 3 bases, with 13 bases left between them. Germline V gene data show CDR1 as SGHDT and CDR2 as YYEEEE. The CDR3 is CASSWRRGDYEQYV. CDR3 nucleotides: TGTGCCAGCAGCTGGAGGAGGGGAGACTACGAGCAGTACGTC.

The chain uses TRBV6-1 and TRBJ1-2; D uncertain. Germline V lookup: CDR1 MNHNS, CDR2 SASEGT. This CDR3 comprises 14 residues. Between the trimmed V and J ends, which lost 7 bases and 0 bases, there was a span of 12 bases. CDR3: CASNPVSPNYGYTF. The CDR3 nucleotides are TGTGCCAGCAACCCGGTCAGCCCTAACTATGGCTACACCTTC.

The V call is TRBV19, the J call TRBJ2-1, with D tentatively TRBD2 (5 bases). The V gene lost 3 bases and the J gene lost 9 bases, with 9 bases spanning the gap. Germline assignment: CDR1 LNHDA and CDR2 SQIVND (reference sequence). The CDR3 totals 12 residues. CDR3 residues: CASSILAPEQFF. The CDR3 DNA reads TGTGCCAGTAGTATCTTAGCGCCTGAGCAGTTCTTC.

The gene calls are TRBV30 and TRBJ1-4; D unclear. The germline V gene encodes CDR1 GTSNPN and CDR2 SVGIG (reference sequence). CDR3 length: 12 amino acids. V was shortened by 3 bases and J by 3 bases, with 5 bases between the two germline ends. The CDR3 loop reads CAWRSPNEKLFF. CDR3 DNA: TGTGCCTGGAGGAGTCCTAATGAAAAACTGTTTTTT.

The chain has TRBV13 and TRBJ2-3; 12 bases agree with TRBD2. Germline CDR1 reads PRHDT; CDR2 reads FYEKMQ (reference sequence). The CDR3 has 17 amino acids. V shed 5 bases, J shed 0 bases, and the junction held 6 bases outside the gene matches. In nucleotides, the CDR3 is TGTGCCAGCAGCCCGACGGGGACTAGCGGGAGCACAGATACGCAGTATTTT. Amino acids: CASSPTGTSGSTDTQYF.

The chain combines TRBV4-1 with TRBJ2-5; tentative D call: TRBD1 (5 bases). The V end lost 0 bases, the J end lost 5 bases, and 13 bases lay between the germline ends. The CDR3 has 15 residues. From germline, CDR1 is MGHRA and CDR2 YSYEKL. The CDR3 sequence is CASSQDKEQVETQYF. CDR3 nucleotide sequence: TGCGCCAGCAGCCAAGATAAGGAACAGGTTGAGACCCAGTACTTC.

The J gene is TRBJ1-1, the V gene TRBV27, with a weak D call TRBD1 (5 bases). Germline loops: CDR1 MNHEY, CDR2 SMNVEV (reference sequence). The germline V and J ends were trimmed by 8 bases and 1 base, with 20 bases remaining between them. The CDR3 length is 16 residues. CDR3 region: CASHSLWGGGNTEAFF. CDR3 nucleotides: TGTGCCAGCCACTCTCTTTGGGGCGGGGGGAACACTGAAGCTTTCTTT.

CDR3 residues: CASSSTQRGDQGDYTF. The CDR3 nucleotides read TGTGCCAGCAGCTCAACACAGAGGGGCGATCAAGGGGACTACACCTTC. V is TRBV7-9 and J is TRBJ1-2; the D gene is possibly TRBD1 (5 bases). The V and J ends lost 4 bases and 10 bases respectively, with 25 bases between them. CDR3 size: 16 residues. CDR1 SEHNR and CDR2 FQNEAQ come from the germline V gene (reference sequence).

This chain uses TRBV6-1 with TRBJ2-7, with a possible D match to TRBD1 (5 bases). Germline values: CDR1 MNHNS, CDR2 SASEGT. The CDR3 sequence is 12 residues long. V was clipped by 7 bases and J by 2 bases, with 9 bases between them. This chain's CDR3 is CASKGETYEQYF. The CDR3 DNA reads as TGTGCCAGCAAAGGGGAAACCTACGAGCAGTACTTC.

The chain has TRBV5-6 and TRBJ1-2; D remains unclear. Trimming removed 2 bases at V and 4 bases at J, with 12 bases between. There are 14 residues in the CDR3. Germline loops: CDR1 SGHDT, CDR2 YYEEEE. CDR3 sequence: CASSFGRTPYGYTF. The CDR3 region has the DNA TGTGCCAGCAGCTTCGGGCGTACCCCCTATGGCTACACCTTC.

CDR3 sequence reads: CASSIPTGKSNQPQHF. In DNA form, the CDR3 reads TGTGCCAGCAGTATTCCTACAGGGAAGAGCAATCAGCCCCAGCATTTT. The chain combines TRBV28 with TRBJ1-5; a weak D match, TRBD1 (6 bases). The CDR3 has 16 residues. With 5 bases removed from V and 1 base from J, the gap between germline ends came to 15 bases. Germline loops: CDR1 MDHEN, CDR2 SYDVKM.

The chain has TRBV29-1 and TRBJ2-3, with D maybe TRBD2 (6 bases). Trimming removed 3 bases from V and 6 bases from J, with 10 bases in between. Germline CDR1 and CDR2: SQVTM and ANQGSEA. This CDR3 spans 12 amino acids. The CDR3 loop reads CSVDGGTDTQYF. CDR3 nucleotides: TGCAGCGTTGACGGGGGTACGGATACGCAGTATTTT.

The CDR3 DNA reads TGTGCCAGCAGGGGCACGCTACGGGAGCAGTACTTC. Its protein is CASRGTLREQYF. This rearrangement joins TRBV2 to TRBJ2-7, with D unclear. V lost 6 bases and J lost 7, with 13 bases in between. The CDR3 spans 12 residues. CDR1 and CDR2 from the germline V gene are SNHLY and FYNNEI.

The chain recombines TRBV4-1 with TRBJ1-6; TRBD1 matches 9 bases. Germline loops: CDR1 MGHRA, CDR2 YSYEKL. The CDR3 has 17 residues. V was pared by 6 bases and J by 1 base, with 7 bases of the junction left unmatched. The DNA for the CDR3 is TGCGCCAGCAGGGGAGGGGACAGGGAATCCTATAATTCACCCCTCCACTTT. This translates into CASRGGDRESYNSPLHF.

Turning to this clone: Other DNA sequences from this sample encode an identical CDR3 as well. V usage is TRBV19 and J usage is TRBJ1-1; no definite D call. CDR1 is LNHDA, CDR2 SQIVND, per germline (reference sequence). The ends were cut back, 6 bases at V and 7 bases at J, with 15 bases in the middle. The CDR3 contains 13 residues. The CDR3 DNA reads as TGTGCCAGTAGGGTACAGTCTCCCGATGAAGCTTTCTTT. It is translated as CASRVQSPDEAFF.

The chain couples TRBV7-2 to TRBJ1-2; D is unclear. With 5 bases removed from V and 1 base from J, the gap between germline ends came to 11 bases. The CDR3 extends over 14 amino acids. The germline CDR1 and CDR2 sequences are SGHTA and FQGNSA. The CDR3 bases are TGTGCCAGCAGCCTAAATGCAGTTAACTATGGCTACACCTTC. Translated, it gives CASSLNAVNYGYTF.

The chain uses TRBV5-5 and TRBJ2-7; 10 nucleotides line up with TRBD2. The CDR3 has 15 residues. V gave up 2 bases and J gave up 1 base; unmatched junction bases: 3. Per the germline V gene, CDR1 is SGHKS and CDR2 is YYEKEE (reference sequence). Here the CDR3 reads CASSFSGRASYEQYF. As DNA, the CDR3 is TGTGCCAGCAGCTTCAGCGGGAGGGCGTCCTACGAGCAGTACTTC.

The CDR3 region has the DNA TGTGCCAGCAGTTACTTTACAGGGAATAATTCACCCCTCCACTTT. Translating it yields CASSYFTGNNSPLHF. This chain connects TRBV6-5 to TRBJ1-6; the D gene is possibly TRBD1 (6 bases). CDR1 is MNHEY and CDR2 is SVGAGI in the germline V gene. V lost 1 base and J lost 5, with 9 bases in between. This CDR3 contains 15 residues.

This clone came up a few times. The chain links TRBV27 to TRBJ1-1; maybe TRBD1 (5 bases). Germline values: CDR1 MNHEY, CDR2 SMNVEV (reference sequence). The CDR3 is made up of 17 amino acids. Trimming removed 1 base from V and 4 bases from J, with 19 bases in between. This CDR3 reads CASSLFGTLRASTEAFF. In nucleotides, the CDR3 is TGTGCCAGCAGTTTATTCGGGACCCTAAGGGCGAGCACTGAAGCTTTCTTT.

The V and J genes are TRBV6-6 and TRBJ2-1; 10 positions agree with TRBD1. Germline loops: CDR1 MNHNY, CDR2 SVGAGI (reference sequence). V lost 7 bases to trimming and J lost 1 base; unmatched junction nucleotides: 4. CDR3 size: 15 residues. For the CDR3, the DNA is TGTGCCAGCACGGGGACAGGGGATTCCTACAATGAGCAGTTCTTC. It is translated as CASTGTGDSYNEQFF.

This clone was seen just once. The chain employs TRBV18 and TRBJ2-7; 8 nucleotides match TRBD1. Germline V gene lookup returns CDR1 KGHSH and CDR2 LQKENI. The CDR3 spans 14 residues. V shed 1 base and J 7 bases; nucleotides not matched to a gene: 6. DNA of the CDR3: TGTGCCAGCTCACCACGACAGGGGCTGGAAGAGCAGTACGTC. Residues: CASSPRQGLEEQYV.

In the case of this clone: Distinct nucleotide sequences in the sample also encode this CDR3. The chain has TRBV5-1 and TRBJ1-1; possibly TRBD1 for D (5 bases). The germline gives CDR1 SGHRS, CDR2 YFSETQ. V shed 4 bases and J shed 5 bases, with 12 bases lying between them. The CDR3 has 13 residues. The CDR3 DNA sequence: TGCGCCAGCAGCCTTCCCGGGGGTACTGAAGCTTTCTTT. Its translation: CASSLPGGTEAFF.

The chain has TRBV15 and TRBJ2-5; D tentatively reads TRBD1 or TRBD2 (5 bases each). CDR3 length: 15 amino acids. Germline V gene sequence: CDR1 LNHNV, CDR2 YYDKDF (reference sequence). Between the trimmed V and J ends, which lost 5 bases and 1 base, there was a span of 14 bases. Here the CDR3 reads CATSVLAGTQETQYF. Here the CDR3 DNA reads TGTGCCACCAGCGTCTTAGCCGGGACCCAAGAGACCCAGTACTTC.

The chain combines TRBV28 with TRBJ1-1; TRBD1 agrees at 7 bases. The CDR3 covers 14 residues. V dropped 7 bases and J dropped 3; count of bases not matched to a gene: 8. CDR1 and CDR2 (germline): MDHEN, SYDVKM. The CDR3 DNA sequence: TGTGCCAGCATTTCGACAGGGATACACACTGAAGCTTTCTTT. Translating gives CASISTGIHTEAFF.

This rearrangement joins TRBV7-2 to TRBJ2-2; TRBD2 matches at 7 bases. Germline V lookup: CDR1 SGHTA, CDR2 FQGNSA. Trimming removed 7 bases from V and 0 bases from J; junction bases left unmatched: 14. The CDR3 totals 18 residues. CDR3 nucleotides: TGTGCCAGCATCCAAAGGGCCCTAGCGGCCGCGAACACCGGGGAGCTGTTTTTT. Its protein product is CASIQRALAAANTGELFF.

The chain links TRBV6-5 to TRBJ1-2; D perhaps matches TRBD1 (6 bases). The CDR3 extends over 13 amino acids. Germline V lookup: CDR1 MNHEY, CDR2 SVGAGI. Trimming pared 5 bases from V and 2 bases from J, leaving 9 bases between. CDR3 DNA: TGTGCCAGCAGTATGACAGGAAACTATGGCTACACCTTC. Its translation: CASSMTGNYGYTF.

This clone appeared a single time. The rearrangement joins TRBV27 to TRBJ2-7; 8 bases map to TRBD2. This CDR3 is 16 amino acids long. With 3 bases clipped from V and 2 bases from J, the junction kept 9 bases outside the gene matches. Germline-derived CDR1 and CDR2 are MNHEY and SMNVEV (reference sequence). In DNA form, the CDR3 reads TGTGCCAGCAGTTTCCATAGCGGGACGCTCACCTACGAGCAGTACTTC. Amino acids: CASSFHSGTLTYEQYF.